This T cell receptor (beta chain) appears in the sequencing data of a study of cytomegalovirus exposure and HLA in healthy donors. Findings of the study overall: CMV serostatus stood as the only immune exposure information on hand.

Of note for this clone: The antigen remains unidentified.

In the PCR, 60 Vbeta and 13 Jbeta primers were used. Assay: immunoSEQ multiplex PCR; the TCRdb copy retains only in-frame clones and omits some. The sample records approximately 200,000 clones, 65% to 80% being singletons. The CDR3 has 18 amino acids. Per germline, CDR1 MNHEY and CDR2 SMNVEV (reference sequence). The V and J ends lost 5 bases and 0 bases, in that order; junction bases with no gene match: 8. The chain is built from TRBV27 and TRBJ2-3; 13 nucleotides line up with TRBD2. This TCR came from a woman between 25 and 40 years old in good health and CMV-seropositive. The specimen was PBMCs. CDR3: CASSAWTSGSWSTDTQYF. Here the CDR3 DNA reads TGTGCCAGCAGTGCCTGGACTAGCGGGAGTTGGAGCACAGATACGCAGTATTTT.